This T cell receptor beta chain emerged from a study of regulatory T cells in long-lasting Graves disease. J gave up 7 bases and V 3 bases, and 6 bases lay outside the gene matches. The CDR3 is 16 amino acids. General study findings and limits: With persistent disease, TRBV28, TRBJ1-2 and TRBJ2-5 were the favored segments.

Time point in this sample: newly diagnosed GD, antithyroid drugs for less than 3 months. RNA from PBMCs was the source of the TCR library. Relying on iRepertoire HTBI primers and Arm-PCR of CDR3 regions, the team built TCR beta libraries. Authors' analysis steps: Spanning all samples, the identified segments comprised approximately 57 TRBV and over 13 TRBJ. TCRdb itself ran the multiplex PCR reads through MiXCR, one entry per CDR3 protein. Clone size and V and J calls follow TCRdb, not the original study. The data show 250,000 to 300,000 distinct CDR3 sequences, about 20% seen once. This clonotype was picked up many times. Its target is not known. This sample also appeared in a second study, on T cells in Graves' hyperthyroidism and ophthalmopathy. Turning to that study: Calling Graves' hyperthyroidism stable meant ophthalmopathy did not progress within 18 months.

This clonotype originated in a woman aged 25 to 39 with Graves disease. Sequenced material: peripheral blood mononuclear cells (PBMCs), taken at new diagnosis, from a patient treated with antithyroid drugs. The chain carries TRBV12-3 or TRBV12-4 and TRBJ2-1; TRBD2 aligns across 13 bases. CDR3 in DNA: TGTGCCAGCAGTTTCATCGGACTAGCGGGGGATAATGAGCAGTTCTTC. As protein: CASSFIGLAGDNEQFF.